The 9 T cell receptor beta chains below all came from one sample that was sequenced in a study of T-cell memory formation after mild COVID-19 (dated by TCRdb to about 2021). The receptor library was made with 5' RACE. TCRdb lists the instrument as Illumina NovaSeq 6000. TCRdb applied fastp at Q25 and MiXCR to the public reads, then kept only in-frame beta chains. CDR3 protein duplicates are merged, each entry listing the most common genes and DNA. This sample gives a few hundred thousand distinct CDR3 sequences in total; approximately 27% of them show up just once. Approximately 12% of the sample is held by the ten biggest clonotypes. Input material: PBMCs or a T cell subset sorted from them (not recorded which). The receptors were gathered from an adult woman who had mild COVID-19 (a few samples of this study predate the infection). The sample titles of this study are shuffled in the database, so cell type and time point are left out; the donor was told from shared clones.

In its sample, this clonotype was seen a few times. The CDR3 region has the DNA TGCAGTGCTAGATCAAGGACAGGGGGAATAACTAATGAAAAACTGTTTTTT. Translated: CSARSRTGGITNEKLFF. The rearrangement uses TRBV20-1 and TRBJ1-4, with TRBD1 identical over 10 bases. In germline, CDR1 is DFQATT, CDR2 SNEGSKA (reference sequence). CDR3 length equals 17 residues. With V trimmed by 2 bases and J by 1 base, 7 bases remained unmatched.

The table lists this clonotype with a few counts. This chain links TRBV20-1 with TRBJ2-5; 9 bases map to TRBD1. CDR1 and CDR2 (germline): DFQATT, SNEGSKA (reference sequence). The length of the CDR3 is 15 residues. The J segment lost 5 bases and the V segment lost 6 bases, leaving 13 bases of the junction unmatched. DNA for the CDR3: TGCAGTGCCCGTGGACAGGGGCTCCAGGGGGAGACCCAGTACTTC. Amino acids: CSARGQGLQGETQYF.

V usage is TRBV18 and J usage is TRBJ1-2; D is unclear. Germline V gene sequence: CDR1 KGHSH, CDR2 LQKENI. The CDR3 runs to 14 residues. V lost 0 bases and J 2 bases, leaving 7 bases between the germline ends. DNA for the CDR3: TGTGCCAGCTCACCACCGGCGGGGAACTATGGCTACACCTTC. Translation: CASSPPAGNYGYTF.

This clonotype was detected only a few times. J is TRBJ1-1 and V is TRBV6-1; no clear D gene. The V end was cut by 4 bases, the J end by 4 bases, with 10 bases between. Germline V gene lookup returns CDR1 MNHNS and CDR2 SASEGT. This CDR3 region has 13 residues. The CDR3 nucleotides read TGTGCCAGCAGTGTGGAGCGGATCACTGAAGCTTTCTTT. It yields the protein CASSVERITEAFF.

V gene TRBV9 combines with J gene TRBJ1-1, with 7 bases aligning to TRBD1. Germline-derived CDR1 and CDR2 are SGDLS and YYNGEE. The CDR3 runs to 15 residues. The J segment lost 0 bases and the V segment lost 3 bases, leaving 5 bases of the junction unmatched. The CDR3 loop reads CASSARQGLNTEAFF. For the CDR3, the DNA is TGTGCCAGCAGCGCTAGACAGGGCCTGAACACTGAAGCTTTCTTT.

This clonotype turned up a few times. The CDR3 coding sequence is TGTGCCAGCAGCTTAGTAGTCGTGGGAGAACACCAGCCCCAGCATTTT. This translates into CASSLVVVGEHQPQHF. The chain recombines TRBV7-9 with TRBJ1-5; D is undetermined. Trimming took off 1 base at V and 7 bases at J, with 17 bases between the two ends. CDR1 is SEHNR and CDR2 is FQNEAQ in the germline V gene (reference sequence). This CDR3 has 16 residues.

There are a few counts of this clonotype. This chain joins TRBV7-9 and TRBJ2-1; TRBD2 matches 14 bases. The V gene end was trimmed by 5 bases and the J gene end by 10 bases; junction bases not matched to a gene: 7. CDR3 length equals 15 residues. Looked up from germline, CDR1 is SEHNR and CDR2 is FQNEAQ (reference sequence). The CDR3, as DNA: TGTGCCAGCAGCCCGACTAGCGGGGGGGCCTGGGAGCAGTTCTTC. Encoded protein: CASSPTSGGAWEQFF.

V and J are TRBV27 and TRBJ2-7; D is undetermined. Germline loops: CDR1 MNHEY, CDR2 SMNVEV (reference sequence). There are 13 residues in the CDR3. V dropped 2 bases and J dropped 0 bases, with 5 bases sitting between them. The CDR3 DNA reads TGTGCCAGCAGTTTAACGGCCTCCTACGAGCAGTACTTC. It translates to CASSLTASYEQYF.

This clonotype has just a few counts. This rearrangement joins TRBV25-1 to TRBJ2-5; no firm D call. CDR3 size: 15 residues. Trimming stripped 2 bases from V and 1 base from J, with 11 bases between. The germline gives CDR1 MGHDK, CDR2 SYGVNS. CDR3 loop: CASSEVLHVQETQYF. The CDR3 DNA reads TGTGCCAGCAGTGAAGTCCTACACGTCCAAGAGACCCAGTACTTC.